Below are 3 T cell receptor beta chains sequenced from a single sample in a study of Ad26.COV2.S vaccination and SARS-CoV-2 variants. Profiling relied on immunoSEQ multiplex PCR, and the TCRdb table lists in-frame clones only, not all of them. The sample lists 380,000 or so clones; 75% to 90% were seen once. The treatment denotes: over 15 received Ad26.COV2.S at low or high dose, single or two shots; 5 received placebo; per-sample allocation not given. After the first vaccine or placebo injection, samples were drawn on day 63. The sequencing here drew on peripheral blood, taken in a trial of Ad26.COV2.S vaccine versus placebo. These receptors were collected from a person between 18 and 65 years old who received the Ad26.COV2.S COVID-19 vaccine or a placebo.

The chain recombines TRBV5-5 with TRBJ1-5; 8 positions agree with TRBD1. The germline CDR1 and CDR2 sequences are SGHKS and YYEKEE (reference sequence). J gave up 6 bases and V 2 bases, and 7 bases lay outside the gene matches. This CDR3 is built from 15 residues. As DNA, the CDR3 is TGTGCCAGCAGCTTCTCCGGGACAGGTCTTCAGCCCCAGCATTTT. The encoded protein is CASSFSGTGLQPQHF.

The chain recombines TRBV18 with TRBJ1-1; D gene unclear. CDR3 length equals 14 residues. Trimming shortened V by 2 bases and J by 1 base, and 8 bases separated the two germline ends. Germline V gene lookup returns CDR1 KGHSH and CDR2 LQKENI. The CDR3 DNA reads TGTGCCAGCTCACCAATTCAACGGAACACTGAAGCTTTCTTT. Translation gives CASSPIQRNTEAFF.

In this sample, this clone turned up a few times. The chain recombines TRBV28 with TRBJ2-1, with D perhaps being TRBD1 or TRBD2 (5 bases each). The V end was cut by 3 bases, the J end by 7 bases, with 16 bases between. The CDR3 totals 15 residues. Germline values: CDR1 MDHEN, CDR2 SYDVKM. CDR3 residues: CASSFDGTRLNEQFF. The CDR3 nucleotides read TGTGCCAGCAGTTTTGACGGGACCCGGCTAAATGAGCAGTTCTTC.